This is a list of T cell receptor beta chains from one sample in a study of blood T cell repertoires in COVID-19. Sequencing used immunoSEQ multiplex PCR; TCRdb keeps in-frame clones, though not all of them. Of over 200,000 clones in the sample, about three quarters were seen once. The sample comprised peripheral blood. The receptors here all came from a woman over 75 with acute or convalescent COVID-19. The CDR3 runs from the conserved cysteine through the conserved F or W. Fields, in order: J gene, D gene, clone size, V gene, CDR3 DNA, CDR3 protein. D genes are given only for firm matches. A clone size is listed for some rows: how often the clone was seen (once, few, many), or a class if it is expanded.

TRBJ2-7 TRBD1 once TRBV19 TGTGCCAGTAGTATAGATGTGCGGACAGGGGTCGAGCAGTACTTC CASSIDVRTGVEQYF
TRBJ1-6 - - TRBV6-1 TGTGCCAGCAGTGAACGGGGGGGTTCACCCCTCCACTTT CASSERGGSPLHF
TRBJ2-3 - - TRBV21-1 - CASSPSLVGAGALCTDTQYF
TRBJ2-3 - - TRBV12-1 TGTGCCAGCAGACTTAAGGGGAGACTAGCGGATAGCACAGATACGCAGTATTTT CASRLKGRLADSTDTQYF
TRBJ1-5 TRBD1 - TRBV6-5 TGTGCCAGCAGTTCCGGGACAGGGGGCTCGCAGCCCCAGCATTTT CASSSGTGGSQPQHF
TRBJ2-1 TRBD2 once TRBV29-1 TGCAGCGTTGTAGGCCTAGCGGGTTCAAGCTCCTACAATGAGCAGTTCTTC CSVVGLAGSSSYNEQFF
TRBJ1-2 - - TRBV15 TGTGCCACCAGCATTGCAGGGACTGAAATCTATGGCTACACCTTC CATSIAGTEIYGYTF
TRBJ2-5 - - TRBV5-4 TGTGCCAGCAGTCCACAGGGTTGGGAGACCCAGTACTTC CASSPQGWETQYF
TRBJ2-3 - - TRBV29-1 TGCAGCGTTTCCCCTTTCACAGATACGCAGTATTTT CSVSPFTDTQYF
TRBJ2-3 TRBD1 - TRBV6-6 TGTGCCAGCAGAGACAGGGCTCTTAGCACAGATACGCAGTATTTT CASRDRALSTDTQYF
TRBJ1-2 TRBD1 - TRBV27 TGTGCCAGCAGTTTAAGGGCAGGGGGTAACTATGGCTACACCTTC CASSLRAGGNYGYTF
TRBJ2-2 TRBD1 few TRBV7-2 TGTGCCAGCAGCTCTAATCCCGGACAGGTCGGGGAGCTGTTTTTT CASSSNPGQVGELFF
TRBJ2-1 TRBD2 few TRBV6-1 TGTGCCAGCAGTGAAGTGGTGGTAGCGGGAGGTAGGGCGGAGCAGTTCTTC CASSEVVVAGGRAEQFF
TRBJ1-1 - - TRBV6-2/TRBV6-3 TGTGCCAGCAGTTCCATTAGGGGGGGGATCGGTAACACTGAAGCTTTCTTT CASSSIRGGIGNTEAFF
TRBJ1-2 TRBD1 - TRBV5-5 TGTGCCAGCAGCTCTGGGACAGGAAATGGCTACACCTTC CASSSGTGNGYTF
TRBJ2-3 TRBD1 once TRBV3-1/TRBV3-2 TGTGCCAGCAGCCAAGACAGGGGGCCGGGTACGCAGTATTTT CASSQDRGPGTQYF
TRBJ2-3 - - TRBV5-8 TGTGCCAGCAGGGCGACTGGCACAGATACGCAGTATTTT CASRATGTDTQYF
TRBJ2-6 TRBD1 - TRBV2 TGTGCCAGCAAAGGGACAGGGAACTCTGGGGCCAACGTCCTGACTTTC CASKGTGNSGANVLTF
TRBJ1-2 - - TRBV7-9 TGTGCCAGCAGCTTAGACGGCCGTTCGAGGGAGGGTTCCTTTTATGGCTACACCTTC CASSLDGRSREGSFYGYTF
TRBJ1-2 TRBD1 - TRBV29-1 TGCAGCGTTGAACGGTCTACAGGGGTAGTAGGCTACACCTTC CSVERSTGVVGYTF
TRBJ2-3 TRBD2 - TRBV2 TGTGCCAGCAGTACTAGCGGGAGACAAGATACGCAGTATTTT CASSTSGRQDTQYF
TRBJ2-7 - - TRBV2 TGTGCCAGCGGTACAGGGACCTACGAGCAGTACTTC CASGTGTYEQYF
TRBJ2-4 - few TRBV11-2 TGTGCCAGCAGCTCCAGGGGTGAGGGGAACATTCAGTACTTC CASSSRGEGNIQYF
TRBJ2-1 TRBD2 once TRBV6-5 TGTGCCAGCAGTCAGGGACTAGCGGGAGTGTACGAGCAGTTCTTC CASSQGLAGVYEQFF
TRBJ2-3 - - TRBV7-9 TGTGCCAGCAGCTCAAGGGCGGGATCCCTCGGGGATACGCAGTATTTT CASSSRAGSLGDTQYF
TRBJ2-7 TRBD2 - TRBV6-5 TGTGCCAGCACTTCTTCCTGGGGGGGTACCTACGAGCAGTACTTC CASTSSWGGTYEQYF
TRBJ1-5 - - TRBV4-3 TGCGCCAGCAGCCAAGAACAGGGAGGCAATCAGCCCCAGCATTTT CASSQEQGGNQPQHF
TRBJ2-1 - - TRBV9 TGTGCCAGCAGCGTAGCCATAGGAGACAATGAGCAGTTCTTC CASSVAIGDNEQFF
TRBJ2-1 - many TRBV7-9 TGTGCCAGCAGCCCTCCCCCCAGACTAGGACACAATGAGCAGTTCTTC CASSPPPRLGHNEQFF
TRBJ2-1 TRBD2 - TRBV11-2 TGTGCCAGCAGACAACTAGCGGGAGGCCTTAATGAGCAGTTCTTC CASRQLAGGLNEQFF
TRBJ2-1 TRBD2 - TRBV3-1/TRBV3-2 TGTGCCAGCAGCCAAGATCGGGTTAGCGGGGGGGCCGGCTACAATGAGCAGTTCTTC CASSQDRVSGGAGYNEQFF
TRBJ2-7 TRBD1 - TRBV29-1 TGCAGCTACTCCGACAGGGACGAGCAGTACTTC CSYSDRDEQYF
TRBJ1-6 TRBD1 - TRBV5-1 TGCGCCAGCAAACCCGGACAGGGGGGTGGAAATTCACCCCTCCACTTT CASKPGQGGGNSPLHF
TRBJ1-2 - many TRBV11-2 TGTGCCAGCAGCCTGTGGAGGACCCGCGGCTACACCTTC CASSLWRTRGYTF
TRBJ2-5 TRBD2 - TRBV7-9 TGTGCCAGCAGCCACCTCTCTCCCGGGGGGTACCAAGAGACCCAGTACTTC CASSHLSPGGYQETQYF
TRBJ1-5 TRBD1 - TRBV19 TGTGCCAGTAGTTCCGGACAGGTAAACAATCAGCCCCAGCATTTT CASSSGQVNNQPQHF
TRBJ2-1 - few TRBV6-2/TRBV6-3 TGTGCCAGCAGTTCTTGGGTTGGGGCGAATGAGCAGTTCTTC CASSSWVGANEQFF
TRBJ1-6 - - TRBV12-3/TRBV12-4 TGTGCCAGCAGTCACGGGGGGGCACCCCTCCACTTT CASSHGGAPLHF
TRBJ2-3 TRBD2 - TRBV5-1 TGCGCCAGCAGCTTGCGCAATAGCGGGAGGGCAGATACGCAGTATTTT CASSLRNSGRADTQYF
TRBJ2-4 - - TRBV5-6 TGTGCCAGCAGCCGAGAAAACATTCAGTACTTC CASSRENIQYF
TRBJ2-7 - - TRBV5-1 TGCGCCAGCAGCTTGGCCTTGGCTAGCTACTACGAGCAGTACTTC CASSLALASYYEQYF
TRBJ1-1 - - TRBV10-3 TGTGCCATCAGTGAACAACGTTATACTGAAGCTTTCTTT CAISEQRYTEAFF
TRBJ1-1 - - TRBV19 TGTGCCAGTAGTATACCACGGGGGGGCCGGATGAACACTGAAGCTTTCTTT CASSIPRGGRMNTEAFF
TRBJ1-1 - - TRBV10-3 TGTGCCATTCATGCAACTCAGGGAACTGAAGCTTTCTTT CAIHATQGTEAFF
TRBJ2-5 - - TRBV6-5 TGTGCCAGCAGCCCAGGTGGTAGGCTCGGTGAGACCCAGTACTTC CASSPGGRLGETQYF
TRBJ1-2 TRBD1 - TRBV7-9 TGTGCCAGCAGCAGAGCGAGACCGGGACAGGGGGCTTTTATCTATGGCTACACCTTC CASSRARPGQGAFIYGYTF